The 3 T cell receptor beta chains presented below share a single source sample, sequenced in a study of shared clonotypes between healthy human individuals. Assay: immunoSEQ multiplex PCR; the TCRdb copy retains only in-frame clones and omits some. Among over a million clones listed, around 97% were seen once. Specimen: naive CD4+ T cells sorted from blood. Subset noted: CD45RA+ positively selected. These receptors all stem from a man aged 30 to 45 in good health.

The chain employs TRBV28 and TRBJ2-1; TRBD1 is a possible D gene (6 bases). The length of the CDR3 is 15 residues. Trimming pared 4 bases from V and 7 bases from J, leaving 17 bases between. Germline values: CDR1 MDHEN, CDR2 SYDVKM. The CDR3 region is CASSSPGQLSNEQFF. The CDR3, as DNA: TGTGCCAGCAGTTCACCGGGACAACTCTCTAATGAGCAGTTCTTC.

This clone was recorded only once. J is TRBJ2-7 and V is TRBV9; 9 nucleotides align to TRBD1. The germline CDR1 and CDR2 sequences are SGDLS and YYNGEE. Trimming at V came to 4 bases and at J to 5 bases, leaving 7 bases not matched to a gene. The length of the CDR3 is 14 residues. The CDR3, as DNA: TGTGCCAGCAGCTACGGGACAGGGTTAAACGAGCAGTACTTC. This sequence encodes CASSYGTGLNEQYF.

This chain connects TRBV18 to TRBJ2-7; 12 positions match TRBD2. The CDR3 is made up of 19 amino acids. The germline V gene encodes CDR1 KGHSH and CDR2 LQKENI. Germline trimming cut 1 base from V and 6 bases from J; bases unmatched to any gene: 16. CDR3 residues: CASSPRHLAGGPRDIEQYF. CDR3 sequence (DNA): TGTGCCAGCTCACCACGACATCTAGCGGGAGGGCCCAGGGACATCGAGCAGTACTTC.